This T cell receptor (beta chain) was profiled in a study of blood T cells in healthy people across ages. Findings of the study overall: A roughly linear age-dependent decrease characterized TCR beta diversity per million T cells. Whereas aged donors had fewer naive CD4+ cells, long-lived donors had more of them and higher diversity.

A second PCR, run for about 7 to 12 cycles, used a sample-barcoded 5' primer plus a J-beta primer mix. TCRdb redid the calling of the 5' RACE reads with MiXCR, one entry per CDR3 protein. Seen here are about 970,000 distinct CDR3 sequences, 51% observed once, and the top ten hold about 21%. This CDR3 region has 16 residues. V shed 2 bases and J shed 0 bases, with 11 bases lying between them. Per the germline V gene, CDR1 is SGHRS and CDR2 is YFSETQ. Note on this clonotype: Its antigen remains unknown.

The source is a woman between 55 and 75 years old in good health. V usage is TRBV5-1 and J usage is TRBJ1-4; no definite D call. Sequenced input: blood. The CDR3 loop is CASSFTRDPTNEKLFF. The CDR3, as DNA: TGCGCCAGCAGCTTTACGAGGGATCCAACTAATGAAAAACTGTTTTTT.